One sample yielded the 24 T cell receptor beta chains listed below, sequenced in a study of T cells after somatic rescue of genetic block. Sequenced by immunoSEQ multiplex PCR; TCRdb stores in-frame clones only, minus some. The profile covers 65,000 to 70,000 clones, with roughly 90% appearing a single time and over 2.5% taken by the ten largest. Specimen: peripheral blood mononuclear cells (PBMCs). The origin of the receptors is a man in his forties.

The genes are TRBV18 and TRBJ1-1, with D maybe TRBD1 (5 bases). Germline V gives CDR1 KGHSH, CDR2 LQKENI. V lost 0 bases and J 5 bases, leaving 16 bases between the germline ends. The CDR3 contains 16 residues. The CDR3 here is CASSPPNGGWETEAFF. The CDR3 DNA follows: TGTGCCAGCTCACCACCGAACGGGGGGTGGGAAACTGAAGCTTTCTTT.

This clone was seen just once. This chain links TRBV6-5 with TRBJ1-5; D is uncertain. The V and J ends lost 8 bases and 4 bases respectively, with 12 bases between them. The CDR3 extends over 13 amino acids. The germline V gene has CDR1 MNHEY and CDR2 SVGAGI. The CDR3 is CASREGLNQPQHF. CDR3 DNA sequence: TGTGCCAGCCGCGAAGGTTTGAATCAGCCCCAGCATTTT.

The V and J genes are TRBV7-3 and TRBJ1-1; 7 nucleotides match TRBD1. This CDR3 spans 14 amino acids. Trimming took 5 bases from V and 7 from J; bases not matched to a gene: 10. The germline V gene encodes CDR1 SGHTA and CDR2 FQGTGA. The CDR3 nucleotides read TGTGCCAGCAGCCCCGCAGGGACAGCAAATGAAGCTTTCTTT. Translating gives CASSPAGTANEAFF.

V is TRBV4-1 and J is TRBJ2-2; D is undetermined. With 0 bases removed from V and 7 bases from J, the gap between germline ends came to 9 bases. The CDR3 covers 14 residues. Germline V gene data show CDR1 as MGHRA and CDR2 as YSYEKL. The CDR3 here is CASSQEAAGGELFF. In DNA, the CDR3 is TGCGCCAGCAGCCAAGAGGCCGCCGGCGGGGAGCTGTTTTTT.

This chain joins TRBV12-5 and TRBJ1-5; D perhaps matches TRBD1 (5 bases). V was trimmed by 2 bases and J by 0 bases, leaving 8 bases between them. This CDR3 region has 15 residues. CDR1 and CDR2 from the germline V gene are LGHNT and FRNRAP. CDR3 sequence: CASGLSGGSNQPQHF. For the CDR3, the DNA is TGTGCTAGTGGTTTGTCTGGGGGTAGCAATCAGCCCCAGCATTTT.

The chain combines TRBV6-1 with TRBJ1-2, with D possibly matching TRBD1 (5 bases). The CDR3 runs to 15 residues. V gave up 0 bases and J gave up 4 bases, with 12 bases separating them. The germline V gene encodes CDR1 MNHNS and CDR2 SASEGT. CDR3 protein: CASSEAWAGPYGYTF. The CDR3 nucleotides are TGTGCCAGCAGTGAAGCGTGGGCAGGGCCCTATGGCTACACCTTC.

This chain connects TRBV4-2 to TRBJ2-2; TRBD1 matches 7 bases. Germline CDR1 LGHNA, CDR2 YNFKEQ. Germline trimming cut 6 bases from V and 7 bases from J; bases unmatched to any gene: 17. The CDR3 runs to 17 residues. The CDR3 DNA follows: TGTGCCAGCAGTTTCCCAGGGGCAGGGGGAGAGGGCGGGGAGCTGTTTTTT. This encodes CASSFPGAGGEGGELFF.

The sample holds one count of this clone. This chain links TRBV5-1 with TRBJ2-3, with TRBD2 as a possible D gene (5 bases). The CDR3 length is 16 residues. Germline CDR1 is SGHRS and CDR2 is YFSETQ. Trimming stripped 7 bases from V and 1 base from J, with 19 bases between. The DNA for the CDR3 is TGCGCCAGCGTTGAGACCCGCGGGTATGGCACAGATACGCAGTATTTT. Encoded protein: CASVETRGYGTDTQYF.

V is TRBV4-1 and J is TRBJ2-1; D gene ambiguous. The CDR3 totals 14 residues. V was trimmed by 6 bases and J by 6 bases, leaving 15 bases between them. The V gene's germline CDR1 is MGHRA and CDR2 YSYEKL. In DNA form, the CDR3 reads TGCGCCAGCAGAGCCCGGGTATCAACCAATGAGCAGTTCTTC. As protein: CASRARVSTNEQFF.

The V call is TRBV6-5, the J call TRBJ2-7, with D perhaps TRBD2 (6 bases). Trimming shortened V by 6 bases and J by 2 bases, and 17 bases separated the two germline ends. Germline assignment: CDR1 MNHEY and CDR2 SVGAGI. The CDR3 covers 15 residues. The CDR3 DNA is TGTGCCAGCAGGGACTACCAGCGCCTACCCTACGAGCAGTACTTC. Its protein product is CASRDYQRLPYEQYF.

The chain couples TRBV28 to TRBJ2-2, with unresolved D. Between the trimmed V and J ends, which lost 7 bases and 7 bases, there was a span of 13 bases. The CDR3 is 13 amino acids. CDR1 is MDHEN, CDR2 SYDVKM, per germline. CDR3 region: CASTVPGIGELFF. The CDR3 bases are TGTGCCAGCACAGTTCCGGGCATCGGGGAGCTGTTTTTT.

The V and J genes are TRBV4-2 and TRBJ2-7; 8 bases are a match to TRBD1. CDR1 LGHNA and CDR2 YNFKEQ come from the germline V gene. The CDR3 spans 16 residues. V dropped 0 bases and J dropped 7; count of bases not matched to a gene: 11. The CDR3 nucleotides read TGTGCCAGCAGCCAAGAAGGAGTCAGGGGGCCGGGGGAGCAGTACTTC. This encodes CASSQEGVRGPGEQYF.

The chain is built from TRBV7-6 and TRBJ2-3, with TRBD2 matching 12 bases. In germline, CDR1 is SGHVS, CDR2 FNYEAQ. Losses at the gene ends were 2 bases for V and 0 bases for J; bases not matched to a gene: 3. The CDR3 consists of 17 residues. CDR3 sequence (DNA): TGTGCCAGCAGCTTACTAGCGGGGGGGACTAGCACAGATACGCAGTATTTT. Its protein is CASSLLAGGTSTDTQYF.

V is TRBV7-2 and J is TRBJ2-7, with 8 positions matching TRBD1. V trimming: 4 bases; J trimming: 4 bases; junction bases outside the gene matches: 6. In germline, CDR1 is SGHTA, CDR2 FQGNSA. The CDR3 consists of 14 residues. In DNA, the CDR3 is TGTGCCAGCAGCTCTGACAGGGGCCAATACGAGCAGTACTTC. Encoded protein: CASSSDRGQYEQYF.

V and J are TRBV7-3 and TRBJ2-7; D may be TRBD1 or TRBD2 (7 bases each). V lost 2 bases and J 2 bases, leaving 13 bases between the germline ends. Looked up from germline, CDR1 is SGHTA and CDR2 is FQGTGA. The CDR3 runs 15 residues. CDR3: CASSLQPGGAYEQYF. The CDR3 DNA reads as TGTGCCAGCAGCTTACAGCCAGGGGGGGCCTACGAGCAGTACTTC.

The V gene is TRBV19, the J gene TRBJ2-5; the D gene is possibly TRBD1 (5 bases). This CDR3 is 14 amino acids long. Germline values: CDR1 LNHDA, CDR2 SQIVND (reference sequence). The V and J ends lost 5 bases and 0 bases respectively, with 10 bases between them. The CDR3 sequence: CASSRQSDQETQYF. CDR3 in DNA: TGTGCCAGTAGTCGACAGTCCGACCAAGAGACCCAGTACTTC. The full variable domain, rest sourced from reference TRBV19 and TRBJ2-5, is DGGITQSPKYLFRKEGQNVTLSCEQNLNHDAMYWYRQDPGQGLRLIYYSQIVNDFQKGDIAEGYSVSREKKESFPLTVTSAQKNPTAFYLCASSRQSDQETQYFGPGTRLLVL.

The rearrangement links TRBV6-1 to TRBJ2-7; 9 positions agree with TRBD2. V shed 4 bases and J 2 bases; nucleotides not matched to a gene: 6. The germline V gene encodes CDR1 MNHNS and CDR2 SASEGT. The CDR3 loop spans 15 amino acids. The CDR3 DNA sequence: TGTGCCAGCAGTGTTACTAGCGGGCCAACCTACGAGCAGTACTTC. This codes for CASSVTSGPTYEQYF.

The rearrangement uses TRBV10-3 and TRBJ2-7; D gene unclear. The germline V and J ends were trimmed by 4 bases and 4 bases, with 17 bases remaining between them. The CDR3 sequence is 15 residues long. CDR1 ENHRY and CDR2 SYGVKD come from the germline V gene. The CDR3 protein is CAISGSYTAGYEQYF. The CDR3 coding sequence is TGTGCCATCAGTGGAAGTTACACTGCCGGGTACGAGCAGTACTTC.

The gene calls are TRBV28 and TRBJ1-2; D possibly corresponds to TRBD1 (6 bases). CDR1 MDHEN and CDR2 SYDVKM come from the germline V gene. This CDR3 has 14 residues. V was pared by 6 bases and J by 7 bases, with 18 bases between. CDR3 sequence reads: CASRQGHLGGGYTF. As DNA, the CDR3 is TGTGCCAGCAGACAGGGACACCTGGGAGGTGGCTACACCTTC.

The gene calls are TRBV6-5 and TRBJ2-7, with unresolved D. With 6 bases removed from V and 2 bases from J, the gap between germline ends came to 11 bases. The germline V gene has CDR1 MNHEY and CDR2 SVGAGI. This CDR3 has 13 amino acids. The CDR3 sequence: CASRAEIAYEQYF. CDR3 coding DNA: TGTGCCAGCAGGGCGGAAATCGCCTACGAGCAGTACTTC.

The chain uses TRBV6-6 and TRBJ1-1; tentative D call: TRBD1 (5 bases). This CDR3 comprises 13 residues. The germline gives CDR1 MNHNY, CDR2 SVGAGI (reference sequence). V was shortened by 6 bases and J by 1 base, with 9 bases between the two germline ends. CDR3 nucleotides: TGTGCCAGCAGGTCCGGACAGAACACTGAAGCTTTCTTT. Translated, it gives CASRSGQNTEAFF.

V gene TRBV5-1 combines with J gene TRBJ2-3; D is unclear. V was clipped by 6 bases and J by 2 bases, with 13 bases between them. The germline CDR1 and CDR2 sequences are SGHRS and YFSETQ. CDR3 length equals 14 residues. The CDR3 nucleotides are TGCGCCAGCACCCCGCTGCAGTCCACAGATACGCAGTATTTT. Encoded protein: CASTPLQSTDTQYF.

The V call is TRBV11-2, the J call TRBJ2-2, with D hard to call. Germline V gene sequence: CDR1 SGHAT, CDR2 FQNNGV. Trimming pared 7 bases from V and 5 bases from J, leaving 29 bases between. CDR3 length: 19 amino acids. CDR3 bases: TGTGCCAGCACCCTAAATCGTATGGTTGCCGAATCGCGGACCGGGGAGCTGTTTTTT. It translates to CASTLNRMVAESRTGELFF.

This clone was counted a single time. This chain uses TRBV5-6 with TRBJ2-6; 8 nucleotides agree with TRBD1. The V segment lost 7 bases and the J segment 4 bases; nucleotides outside the gene matches: 16. The CDR3 totals 18 residues. CDR1 is SGHDT, CDR2 YYEEEE, per germline. CDR3: CASLGDRSGFSGANVLTF. The CDR3 DNA is TGTGCCAGCCTAGGGGACAGGTCGGGTTTTTCGGGGGCCAACGTCCTGACTTTC.